This T cell receptor beta chain derives from a study of esophageal squamous cell carcinoma tumors (dated by TCRdb to the early 2020s). Regarding the research as a whole: Using principal component analysis combined with K-means clustering of immunohistochemical values for T-cell and checkpoint markers, the researchers divided patients into immuno relation high and low groups. TCR sequencing was performed on approximately 10 patients, consisting of five randomly selected high immuno relation cases and five background-matched low immuno relation cases. The wider cohort comprised approximately 53 surgically treated esophageal squamous cell carcinoma patients in Japan, with approximately 21 high and 30 or so low immuno relation cases. The approximately 9 cases yielded roughly 1.6 million total TCRalpha reads and about 1,300,000 total TCRbeta reads, and approximately 33,000 and 36,000 of those reads, respectively, were unique. The purpose of the study was to evaluate TCR repertoire diversity and shared TCR repertoires of T cells in the tumor environment of esophageal squamous cell carcinoma. Summary of the overall study and its limitations: Of the 10 cases, a few showed one dominant TCRalpha VJ recombination along with apparently reduced TCRalpha diversity. Total TCR repertoire counts did not differ between groups, but significant repertoire counts were higher in the high immuno relation group. Approximately 28 TRAV|TRAJ and about two dozen TRBV|TRBJ combinations, including TRAV13-1|TRAJ22 and TRBV7-9|TRBJ2-7, appeared to be shared among high immuno relation cases. Shared V|J recombination candidates may have been selected by chance because variation in the TCRalphabeta repertoire was large. Only a few cases were included in the TCR repertoire analysis, and no investigation at the CDR3 clonotype level was carried out. Because TCRalpha and TCRbeta chains were sequenced separately, chain pairing and the antigens recognized remained unknown.

The library was produced with 5' RACE. A PCR using KAPA HiFi with TCRalpha or TCRbeta constant-region primers and a P20EA primer was followed by a nested second PCR with CA2 or CB2. Amplification of TCR genes was performed by unbiased adaptor ligation RT-PCR, in which reverse transcription was carried out with Superscript III and a polyT18-containing BSL-18E primer. Following second-strand synthesis and blunting, the P10EA/P20EA adaptor was ligated to the 5' end of the cDNA, and NotI digestion was then performed. The first and second PCRs ran approximately 21 cycles of 98°C for 20 s, 65°C for 30 s and 72°C for 1 min. The Nextera XT Index kit v2 Set A was used to index the amplicons, which were then pooled in equimolar amounts and quantified with a Qubit 2.0 Fluorometer. For sequencing, the Illumina MiSeq platform generated 2x300 bp paired-end reads. Per the authors' processing: V and J genes were assigned to reads on the basis of highest identity to IMGT reference sequences using Repertoire Genesis software ver.1.0. CDR3 was defined as the region from Cys104 to Phe118 plus Gly119 and was translated, and unique sequence reads were defined by distinct V, J and CDR3 amino acids. Shared V|J combinations were chosen if significant in both a Fisher's exact test in edgeR and a Mann Whitney U test. After singletons were removed and 500 repertoire combinations were bootstrapped, the repertoire dissimilarity index was calculated using the R rdi package. TCRdb ran its own pipeline on the public reads, namely fastp trimming at Q25 and MiXCR clone calling, and kept in-frame beta chains. Rows merge per CDR3 protein into single entries with the most common DNA and genes. The V and J calls and clone size are TCRdb's, not the authors'. Present in this sample are around 5,200 distinct CDR3 sequences, 20% to 25% of which were seen just once. The ten largest clones capture 30% to 40% of the sample.

A remark on this clonotype: This receptor's antigen is unknown. Nothing much larger sits one base from this clone, and base qualities are not available.

Anyone who had received neoadjuvant chemotherapy or who was missing clinical information was not enrolled. All of the TCR-sequenced cases shown were male, and each had a subtotal esophagectomy with 2- or 3-field lymphadenectomy. No T-cell sorting was done; instead, RNA was pulled from bulk tumor tissue sections using a Qiagen AllPrep kit. Small sections of surgically resected tumor tissue were stored in RNAlater reagent at -80°C until RNA extraction. From cysteine to phenylalanine, the CDR3 is 15 amino acids long. Only the CDR3 DNA is retained, 45 bases long and in frame from the first base. CDR1 and CDR2 are read off the germline V gene (reference sequence) as LNHDA and SQIVND. V lost 6 bases and J lost 4 bases; the stretch between them is 16 bases long.

The rearranged chain carries TRBV19 and TRBJ2-1, and possibly TRBD2, on 6 matching bases. The source material was tumor tissue. The sequence derives from a man aged 50-85 years with esophageal squamous cell carcinoma. Read as DNA, the sequence is TGTGCCAGTAGGCCCTCAGCGGGTGCGTACAATGAGCAGTTCTTC. The resulting protein is CASRPSAGAYNEQFF.